A selection of T cell receptor beta chains follows, all from one sample in a study of STAT5B mutations in CD4+ large granular lymphocyte leukemia. The repertoire was sequenced with immunoSEQ multiplex PCR; TCRdb's copy has only in-frame clones and lacks some. The sample records 32,000 or so clones, 79% being singletons. Sequenced sample: CD4+ T cells from blood buffy coats. The receptors were gathered from a human donor in good health. The CDR3 runs from the conserved cysteine through the conserved F or W. The order of the fields is D gene, V gene, clone size, J gene, CDR3 DNA, CDR3 protein. The D gene is left open where the match is weak. Only part of the rows carry a size: once, few, many, or a class if the clone is expanded.

D: NA; V: TRBV10-3; size: NA; J: TRBJ2-3; DNA: TGTGCCTCCCAAGGGCCCACCACGGATACGCAGTATTTT; CDR3: CASQGPTTDTQYF
D: NA; V: TRBV5-4; size: NA; J: TRBJ1-2; DNA: TGTGCCAGCACTATAAATCAGGGGAGGAACTATGGCTACACCTTC; CDR3: CASTINQGRNYGYTF
D: TRBD2; V: TRBV2; size: NA; J: TRBJ2-1; DNA: TGTGCCACCCGGGAGGTTTCCTACAATGAGCAGTTCTTC; CDR3: CATREVSYNEQFF
D: TRBD1; V: TRBV25-1; size: once; J: TRBJ2-3; DNA: TGTGCCAGCAGTGTGGGACAGGGAACGGCAGATACGCAGTATTTT; CDR3: CASSVGQGTADTQYF
D: NA; V: TRBV14; size: few; J: TRBJ1-5; DNA: TGTGCCAGCAGCCGAGCGCACACAGGGAGGTCGCCCCAGCATTTT; CDR3: CASSRAHTGRSPQHF
D: NA; V: TRBV9; size: NA; J: TRBJ1-3; DNA: TGTGCCAGCGGCCCCCACCAAGAAAACACCATATATTTT; CDR3: CASGPHQENTIYF
D: NA; V: TRBV2; size: NA; J: TRBJ2-3; DNA: TGTGCCAGCAGTGAGATCCGTTCTGGGGGGTCAGATACGCAGTATTTT; CDR3: CASSEIRSGGSDTQYF
D: NA; V: TRBV6-5; size: NA; J: TRBJ1-1; DNA: TGTGCCAGCAGTTACCAACAGCAAATGAACACTGAAGCTTTCTTT; CDR3: CASSYQQQMNTEAFF
D: TRBD1; V: TRBV5-6; size: NA; J: TRBJ1-1; DNA: TGTGCCAGCAGCCCCGGGACAGGGCGGGCCACTGAAGCTTTCTTT; CDR3: CASSPGTGRATEAFF
D: NA; V: TRBV18; size: NA; J: TRBJ2-1; DNA: TGTGCCAGCTCAGGGGGATCCTACAATGAGCAGTTCTTC; CDR3: CASSGGSYNEQFF
D: NA; V: TRBV14; size: NA; J: TRBJ1-6; DNA: TGTGCCAGCAGCCAAGACATAAGTAATTCACCCCTCCACTTT; CDR3: CASSQDISNSPLHF
D: NA; V: TRBV19; size: few; J: TRBJ2-7; DNA: TGTGCCAGTAGTATACGGGGGCCCTCCTACGAGCAGTACTTC; CDR3: CASSIRGPSYEQYF
D: NA; V: TRBV5-6; size: NA; J: TRBJ1-6; DNA: TGTGCCAGCAGCCCATGGACACAAAATTCACCCCTCCACTTT; CDR3: CASSPWTQNSPLHF
D: NA; V: TRBV7-2; size: NA; J: TRBJ1-2; DNA: TGTGCCAGCAGCTTAAGGGCAGGGAGCGACCGAAACTATGGCTACACCTTC; CDR3: CASSLRAGSDRNYGYTF
D: NA; V: TRBV19; size: NA; J: TRBJ1-2; DNA: TGTGCCAGTAGTCTTCGGGGAGAAGGGTATGGCTACACCTTC; CDR3: CASSLRGEGYGYTF
D: TRBD2; V: TRBV6-6; size: NA; J: TRBJ2-3; DNA: TGTGCCAGCAGACTAGCGGGGGGCACAGATACGCAGTATTTT; CDR3: CASRLAGGTDTQYF
D: TRBD1; V: TRBV28; size: once; J: TRBJ1-4; DNA: TGTGCCAGCAGTACGGCGGGACAGATGAGTGAAAAACTGTTTTTT; CDR3: CASSTAGQMSEKLFF
D: NA; V: TRBV4-3; size: few; J: TRBJ1-2; DNA: TGCGCCAGCAGCCAAGACCCCACGGGGGAGGTTAACTATGGCTACACCTTC; CDR3: CASSQDPTGEVNYGYTF
D: NA; V: TRBV5-1; size: NA; J: TRBJ2-5; DNA: TGCGCCAGCAGCTTGGATGGACAGAAACGAGAGACCCAGTACTTC; CDR3: CASSLDGQKRETQYF
D: NA; V: TRBV7-9; size: NA; J: TRBJ2-5; DNA: TGTGCCAGCAGCTCCCATGGGGGCGGAGAGACCCAGTACTTC; CDR3: CASSSHGGGETQYF
D: NA; V: TRBV7-8; size: NA; J: TRBJ1-1; DNA: TGTGCCAGCAGCCCTCAGGGGCAGGTGCGACCTGAAGCTTTCTTT; CDR3: CASSPQGQVRPEAFF
D: TRBD1; V: TRBV7-6; size: NA; J: TRBJ1-1; DNA: TGTGCCAGCAGCACCTCGGACAGGGGGGCGGGCACTGAAGCTTTCTTT; CDR3: CASSTSDRGAGTEAFF
D: NA; V: TRBV28; size: once; J: TRBJ1-2; DNA: TGTGCCAGCAGTTTATTTTCCTCGGGGGCGCCGGGCTACACCTTC; CDR3: CASSLFSSGAPGYTF
D: TRBD1; V: TRBV4-1; size: NA; J: TRBJ1-1; DNA: TGCGCCAGCAGCCTTAGGACAGGGCAAGGGTTCACTGAAGCTTTCTTT; CDR3: CASSLRTGQGFTEAFF
D: TRBD1; V: TRBV5-1; size: NA; J: TRBJ1-6; DNA: TGCGCCAGCAGCTTGACAGGGGATTTTAATTCACCCCTCCACTTT; CDR3: CASSLTGDFNSPLHF
D: NA; V: TRBV1; size: NA; J: TRBJ2-2; DNA: TGCACCAGCAGCCAAGTCTCCCGGGACAGGGGGGGGCACGGGGAGCTGTTTTTT; CDR3: CTSSQVSRDRGGHGELFF
D: NA; V: TRBV7-2; size: NA; J: TRBJ2-1; DNA: TGTGCCAGCAGCCTTTCCTTAGGGGGTAACAATGAGCAGTTCTTC; CDR3: CASSLSLGGNNEQFF
D: NA; V: TRBV4-2; size: NA; J: TRBJ1-3; DNA: TGTGCCAGCAGCCGCGGCGGGGAACGCGGAAACACCATATATTTT; CDR3: CASSRGGERGNTIYF
D: TRBD2; V: TRBV25-1; size: NA; J: TRBJ2-1; DNA: TGTGCCAGCAGTCCCCGGACTAGCGGGGGATATGAGCAGTTCTTC; CDR3: CASSPRTSGGYEQFF
D: NA; V: TRBV7-2; size: NA; J: TRBJ2-2; DNA: TGTGCCAGCAGCTTAGGGGTCGGGCGGGTTAACACCGGGGAGCTGTTTTTT; CDR3: CASSLGVGRVNTGELFF
D: NA; V: TRBV4-1; size: NA; J: TRBJ2-1; DNA: TGCGCCAGCAGCCCGTTGCCCCTCGGTGAGCAGTTCTTC; CDR3: CASSPLPLGEQFF
D: NA; V: TRBV7-6; size: NA; J: TRBJ1-1; DNA: TGTGCCAGCAGCCTGGAGGTGAACACTGAAGCTTTCTTT; CDR3: CASSLEVNTEAFF
D: TRBD1; V: TRBV19; size: NA; J: TRBJ1-6; DNA: TGTGCCAGTAGTATGCGGGACAGGGGGATTTCACCCCTCCACTTT; CDR3: CASSMRDRGISPLHF
D: TRBD1; V: TRBV10-3; size: NA; J: TRBJ2-5; DNA: TGTGCCATCAGTGGGACAGGGGGAGAAGAGACCCAGTACTTC; CDR3: CAISGTGGEETQYF
D: TRBD1; V: TRBV27; size: NA; J: TRBJ2-1; DNA: TGTGCCAGCAGTTTACGGCAGGGGGCGTACAATGAGCAGTTCTTC; CDR3: CASSLRQGAYNEQFF
D: TRBD1; V: TRBV5-1; size: once; J: TRBJ2-2; DNA: TGCGCCAGCTCCAGACAGGGGGCGAACACCGGGGAGCTGTTTTTT; CDR3: CASSRQGANTGELFF
D: NA; V: TRBV10-3; size: NA; J: TRBJ1-5; DNA: TGTGCCATCAGTGAGTCGGGTCATGAATCCAATCAGCCCCAGCATTTT; CDR3: CAISESGHESNQPQHF
D: TRBD2; V: TRBV5-4; size: NA; J: TRBJ2-3; DNA: TGTGCCAGCAGCCGCGGGGGAACCAGCACAGATACGCAGTATTTT; CDR3: CASSRGGTSTDTQYF
D: NA; V: TRBV28; size: few; J: TRBJ1-4; DNA: TGTGCCAGCTTCGGTCTTACAGGGAGAGAAAAACTGTTTTTT; CDR3: CASFGLTGREKLFF
D: TRBD1; V: TRBV5-4; size: NA; J: TRBJ2-3; DNA: TGTGCCAGCAGCCAAGGTCAGACAGGGGTGACAGATACGCAGTATTTT; CDR3: CASSQGQTGVTDTQYF
D: TRBD2; V: TRBV6-5; size: NA; J: TRBJ2-7; DNA: TGTGCCAGCAGTTCTCTCCTAGCGGGGGTCTACGAGCAGTACTTC; CDR3: CASSSLLAGVYEQYF
D: NA; V: TRBV4-3; size: NA; J: TRBJ1-6; DNA: TGCGCCAGCAGCCAAGATCTGCGGAGCTCCTATAATTCACCCCTCCACTTT; CDR3: CASSQDLRSSYNSPLHF
D: NA; V: TRBV11-2; size: NA; J: TRBJ1-1; DNA: TGTGCCAGCAGCTTGCGAAGAGGGATGAACACTGAAGCTTTCTTT; CDR3: CASSLRRGMNTEAFF